This TCR beta chain was captured by sequencing in a study of CD4 T cells in relation to SARS-CoV-2 and coronaviruses (dated by TCRdb to the early 2020s). Looking at the study overall: The ViraFEST assay cultured PBMCs with antigen for 10 days, then sequenced TCR beta CDR3s to find antigen-specific clonal expansions. An HIV-1 Nef peptide pool or a no-peptide culture served as the negative reference condition. At the level of individual TCR clonotypes, the study measured memory CD4+ T cell crossreactivity between SARS-CoV-2 spike protein and common cold coronavirus spike proteins. The Adaptive Biotechnologies TCR-sequencing kit was used for samples from three pre-COVID donors and for the naive versus memory experiments, whereas the other data were Illumina-based. For other donors in the study, expansion assays were sequenced with a different, Illumina-based TCR-beta assay. Patient-derived lymphoblastoid cell lines were used to map the HLA restriction of shared crossreactive spike epitopes. The study at large found these results: Small numbers of patients and of tested TCRs were a limitation of the study. Significantly weaker SARS-CoV-2-driven expansion was shown by crossreactive clones than by monoreactive clones, consistent with antigenic imprinting. No donor contributed both pre-pandemic and post-infection samples, which limited tracing the source of pre-existing responses. Crossreactivity analysis was centred on spike protein, so crossreactivity against other viral proteins was not assessed. About 60% of donors had memory CD4+ clonotypes that crossrecognized SARS-CoV-2 and at least one common cold coronavirus spike.

This clone was recorded a few times. The antigen it binds to is not known. Base qualities are not at hand, and no much larger clone is one base apart. For CDR1 and CDR2, the germline V gene lists MNHEY and SVGEGT. For this chain, trimming is 2 bases at the V end and 5 bases at the J end, and the number of junction bases without a gene match is 6. The CDR3 measures 14 amino acids from cysteine to phenylalanine. Only the CDR3 DNA is retained, 42 bases long and in frame from the first base. CD4+ T cells from unexposed donors were collected before the COVID-19 pandemic (2011-2018). After about 9 days of culture, CD4+ T cells were isolated with the EasySep CD4+ T cell isolation kit. As cell number allowed, CD4+ T cells from unexposed donors were tested for reactivity to SARS-CoV-2 S and N and to four common cold coronavirus spike pools. Around 1.9 million PBMCs per well were cultured in IMDM with roughly 5.5% human AB serum and approximately 10 IU/ml IL-2. Half of the culture medium was replaced with fresh IL-2-containing medium on days 3 and 7. Triplicate replicate wells were generally used for each peptide culture condition. Leukapheresis product for the unexposed donors was bought commercially. PBMCs were isolated from leukapheresis product or whole blood by Ficoll-Paque PLUS gradient centrifugation. PBMCs were either cryopreserved at -140 degrees C or used fresh in the expansion assay. The QIAamp Micro DNA Kit was used to extract genomic DNA from the CD4+ T cells.

To prepare the library, the immunoSEQ multiplex PCR assay was applied. The source study handled its data this way. During preprocessing, nonproductive sequences were discarded, as were any CDR3s that did not begin with C, did not end with F or W, or were shorter than 7 amino acids. The MANAFEST web app was used to call antigen-specific clonotypes on the basis of expansion compared with the reference and with other culture wells. To be counted as positive, a clone had to show significant expansion compared with the reference culture, at an FDR below 0.05, in 2 of 3 replicate wells. Positive clones also required significant expansion versus all other tandem wells and an odds ratio above 5. Pairwise Levenshtein distance, computed with the stringdist R package after three terminal residues were trimmed from each end, was used as the measure of CDR3 homology. TCRdb holds this immuneACCESS table with in-frame rearrangements only. Some clones are missing; in checked studies, unresolved V genes explain under half, and the rest has no known cause. V and J calls and clone size are as listed in that table; D and trimming were resolved from the DNA. Present in this sample are about 22,000 clones, less than 75% of which were seen just once. About 16% of the sample is in the top ten clones.

Sample: CD4+ T cells from PBMCs, cultured in vitro. This receptor was obtained from a human donor in good health. The chain uses TRBV6-2 or TRBV6-3 and TRBJ2-7, and TRBD1 aligns with 7 junction nucleotides. The CDR3 protein: CASSYPLTGNEQYF. The DNA sequence is as follows: TGTGCCAGCAGTTACCCATTGACAGGGAACGAGCAGTACTTC.